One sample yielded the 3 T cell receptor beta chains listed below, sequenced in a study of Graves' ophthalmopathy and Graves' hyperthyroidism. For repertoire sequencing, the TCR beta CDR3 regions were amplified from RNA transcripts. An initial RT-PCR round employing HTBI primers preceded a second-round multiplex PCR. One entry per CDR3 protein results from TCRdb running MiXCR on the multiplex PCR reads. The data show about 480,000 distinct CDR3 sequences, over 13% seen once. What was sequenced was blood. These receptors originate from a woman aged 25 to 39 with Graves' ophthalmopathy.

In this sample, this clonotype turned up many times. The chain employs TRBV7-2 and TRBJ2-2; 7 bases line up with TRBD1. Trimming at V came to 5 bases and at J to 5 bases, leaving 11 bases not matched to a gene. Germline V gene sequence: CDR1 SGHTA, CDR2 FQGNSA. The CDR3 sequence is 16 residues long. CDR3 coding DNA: TGTGCCAGCAGCCTCGAGACAGGGAAGTTTACCGGGGAGCTGTTTTTT. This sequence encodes CASSLETGKFTGELFF.

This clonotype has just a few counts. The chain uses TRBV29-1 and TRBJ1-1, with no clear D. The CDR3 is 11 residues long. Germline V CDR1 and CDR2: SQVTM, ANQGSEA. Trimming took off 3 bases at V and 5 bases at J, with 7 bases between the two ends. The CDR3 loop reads CSVDLGTEAFF. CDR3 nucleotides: TGCAGCGTTGATCTGGGGACTGAAGCTTTCTTT.

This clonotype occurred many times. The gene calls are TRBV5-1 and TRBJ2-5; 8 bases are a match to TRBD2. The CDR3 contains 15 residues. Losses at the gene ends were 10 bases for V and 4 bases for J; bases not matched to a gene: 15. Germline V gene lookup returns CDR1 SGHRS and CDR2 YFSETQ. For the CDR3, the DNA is TGCGCCGCCGGACGAGGAGCGGGAGTGGGAGAGACCCAGTACTTC. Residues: CAAGRGAGVGETQYF.